Below are 14 T cell receptor beta chains sequenced from a single sample in a study of blood T cell repertoires in COVID-19. Method: immunoSEQ multiplex PCR; TCRdb's copy keeps in-frame clones and lacks some. The sample records about 220,000 clones, 80% to 90% being singletons. The sequencing input was peripheral blood. These receptors originate from a man younger than 45 with active or convalescent COVID-19.

The rearrangement uses TRBV2 and TRBJ2-1; D not certain. Trimming cost V 6 bases and J 10 bases, with 13 bases left between them. The CDR3 is made up of 12 amino acids. Germline CDR1 and CDR2: SNHLY and FYNNEI. CDR3 residues: CASRVFVGEQFF. CDR3 DNA: TGTGCCAGCAGGGTCTTCGTCGGGGAGCAGTTCTTC.

This clone has just a few counts. The chain recombines TRBV9 with TRBJ2-5; TRBD2 agrees at 10 bases. V lost 0 bases and J lost 5; bases outside the gene matches: 7. Germline V gene sequence: CDR1 SGDLS, CDR2 YYNGEE. This CDR3 comprises 16 residues. Here the CDR3 reads CASSVAASGRLETQYF. The CDR3, as DNA: TGTGCCAGCAGCGTAGCGGCTAGCGGGAGATTGGAGACCCAGTACTTC. The full variable domain, with the rest looked up from reference TRBV9 and TRBJ2-5, is DSGVTQTPKHLITATGQRVTLRCSPRSGDLSVYWYQQSLDQGLQFLIQYYNGEERAKGNILERFSAQQFPDLHSELNLSSLELGDSALYFCASSVAASGRLETQYFGPGTRLLVL.

The chain has TRBV7-4 and TRBJ2-7, with 13 nucleotides matching TRBD2. The V segment lost 3 bases and the J segment 4 bases; nucleotides outside the gene matches: 12. The CDR3 contains 18 residues. Looked up from germline, CDR1 is SGHVT and CDR2 is SQSDAQ. CDR3 DNA sequence: TGTGCCAGCAGCTTCACTTCCAGACTAGCGGGGGGTTCGTACGAGCAGTACTTC. This encodes CASSFTSRLAGGSYEQYF.

The rearrangement joins TRBV18 to TRBJ1-4; 11 bases agree with TRBD1. In germline, CDR1 is KGHSH, CDR2 LQKENI. This CDR3 has 15 amino acids. The V and J ends lost 6 bases and 7 bases, in that order; junction bases with no gene match: 7. CDR3 region: CASSRPGTGGEKLFF. CDR3 coding DNA: TGTGCCAGCTCTCGTCCCGGGACAGGGGGTGAAAAACTGTTTTTT.

The gene calls are TRBV27 and TRBJ1-2, with D possibly TRBD1 on 5 matching bases. The V and J ends lost 5 bases and 5 bases respectively, with 18 bases between them. The CDR3 is 15 amino acids. Germline lookup yields CDR1 MNHEY and CDR2 SMNVEV (reference sequence). CDR3 region: CASSQITRGHYGYTF. The CDR3 region has the DNA TGTGCCAGCAGTCAGATTACAAGGGGCCATTATGGCTACACCTTC.

This chain joins TRBV6-6 and TRBJ2-2, with TRBD2 matching 9 bases. This CDR3 is built from 14 residues. V shed 8 bases, J shed 7 bases, and the junction held 8 bases outside the gene matches. Per germline, CDR1 MNHNY and CDR2 SVGAGI (reference sequence). The CDR3 loop reads CASGPGLASGELFF. CDR3 in DNA: TGTGCCAGCGGCCCGGGACTAGCCAGCGGGGAGCTGTTTTTT.

The chain joins TRBV9 to TRBJ2-3; D ambiguous. Germline V lookup: CDR1 SGDLS, CDR2 YYNGEE. The V and J ends lost 5 bases and 2 bases respectively, with 15 bases between them. The length of the CDR3 is 15 residues. The CDR3 region is CASSVDLSHTDTQYF. The CDR3 DNA sequence: TGTGCCAGCAGTGTCGACTTATCCCACACAGATACGCAGTATTTT. The complete variable domain, with remaining parts taken from reference TRBV9 and TRBJ2-3, reads DSGVTQTPKHLITATGQRVTLRCSPRSGDLSVYWYQQSLDQGLQFLIQYYNGEERAKGNILERFSAQQFPDLHSELNLSSLELGDSALYFCASSVDLSHTDTQYFGPGTRLTVL.

The chain links TRBV19 to TRBJ2-3; TRBD1 is a possible D gene (5 bases). The CDR3 covers 13 residues. The V end was cut by 8 bases, the J end by 2 bases, with 11 bases between. Germline assignment: CDR1 LNHDA and CDR2 SQIVND (reference sequence). CDR3 loop: CASWGSFTDTQYF. DNA for the CDR3: TGTGCCAGTTGGGGCAGCTTCACAGATACGCAGTATTTT.

This sequence joins TRBV18 and TRBJ2-7; maybe TRBD2 (5 bases). Trimming cost V 6 bases and J 4 bases, with 13 bases left between them. This CDR3 has 13 amino acids. Germline values: CDR1 KGHSH, CDR2 LQKENI. The CDR3 nucleotides are TGTGCCAGCTCTCCCGGGATGGGGTACGAGCAGTACTTC. This sequence encodes CASSPGMGYEQYF.

J is TRBJ2-1 and V is TRBV11-3, with 8 bases matching TRBD2. Losses at the gene ends were 8 bases for V and 4 bases for J; bases not matched to a gene: 7. This CDR3 has 14 residues. CDR1 and CDR2 (germline): SGHNT, YENEEA. CDR3 in amino acids: CASASGSPYNEQFF. The CDR3 DNA reads as TGTGCCAGCGCAAGCGGGAGCCCTTACAATGAGCAGTTCTTC.

The chain employs TRBV4-2 and TRBJ1-3; 9 bases agree with TRBD1. The CDR3 contains 15 residues. Per the germline V gene, CDR1 is LGHNA and CDR2 is YNFKEQ. The V and J ends lost 4 bases and 2 bases, in that order; junction bases with no gene match: 3. CDR3 coding DNA: TGTGCCAGCAGCCCTGGGACAGGGCCTGGAAACACCATATATTTT. It is translated as CASSPGTGPGNTIYF.

This clone was observed a handful of times. V is TRBV7-9 and J is TRBJ1-2, with D possibly being TRBD1 (5 bases). Germline CDR1 is SEHNR and CDR2 is FQNEAQ (reference sequence). V gave up 5 bases and J gave up 8 bases, with 18 bases separating them. This CDR3 is built from 14 residues. This CDR3 reads CASSLSGTLRGYTF. The CDR3 DNA follows: TGTGCCAGCAGCCTCTCTGGGACTCTCAGGGGCTACACCTTC.

This clone was counted a few times. The CDR3 region is CAWNQGRNQPQHF. Written as DNA, the CDR3 is TGTGCCTGGAACCAAGGGAGGAATCAGCCCCAGCATTTT. V usage is TRBV30 and J usage is TRBJ1-5; D remains unclear. With 4 bases removed from V and 4 bases from J, the gap between germline ends came to 11 bases. Germline-derived CDR1 and CDR2 are GTSNPN and SVGIG (reference sequence). The CDR3 sequence is 13 residues long.

The chain has TRBV4-1 and TRBJ2-7; possibly TRBD2 for D (5 bases). There are 14 residues in the CDR3. V was shortened by 3 bases and J by 2 bases, with 11 bases between the two germline ends. Per the germline V gene, CDR1 is MGHRA and CDR2 is YSYEKL. The CDR3 loop is CASSQNSGTYEQYF. As DNA, the CDR3 is TGCGCCAGCAGCCAGAACTCGGGAACCTACGAGCAGTACTTC.